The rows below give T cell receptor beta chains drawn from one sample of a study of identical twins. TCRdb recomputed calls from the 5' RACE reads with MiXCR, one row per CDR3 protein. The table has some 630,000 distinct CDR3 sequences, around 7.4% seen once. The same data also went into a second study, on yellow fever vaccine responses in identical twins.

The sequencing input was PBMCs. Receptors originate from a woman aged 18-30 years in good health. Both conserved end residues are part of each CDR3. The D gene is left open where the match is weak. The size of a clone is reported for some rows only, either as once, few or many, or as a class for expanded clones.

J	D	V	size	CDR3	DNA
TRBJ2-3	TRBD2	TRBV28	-	CASSLLAGDTQYF	TGTGCCAGCAGTTTGTTAGCGGGAGATACGCAGTATTTT
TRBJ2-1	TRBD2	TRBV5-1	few	CASSLAGGTSGVNEQFF	TGCGCCAGCAGCTTGGCCGGAGGGACTAGCGGGGTAAATGAGCAGTTCTTC
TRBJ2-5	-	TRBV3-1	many	CASSHRETQYF	TGTGCCAGCAGCCATCGGGAGACCCAGTACTTC
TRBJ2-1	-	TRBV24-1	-	CATSDIGVNEQFF	TGTGCCACCAGTGATATAGGGGTCAATGAGCAGTTCTTC
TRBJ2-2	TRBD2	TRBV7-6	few	CASSLESTSGRFAGELFF	TGTGCCAGCAGCTTAGAGTCCACTAGCGGGAGATTTGCCGGGGAGCTGTTTTTT
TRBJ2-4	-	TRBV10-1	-	CASSSMTDPGNIQYF	TGCGCCAGCAGTTCCATGACAGATCCGGGAAACATTCAGTACTTC
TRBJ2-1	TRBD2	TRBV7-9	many	CASSATSGTLSLGFF	TGTGCCAGCAGCGCGACTAGCGGGACCCTTTCACTCGGGTTCTTC
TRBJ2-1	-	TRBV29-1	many	CSVERPSEQFF	TGCAGCGTTGAGAGGCCGTCTGAGCAGTTCTTC
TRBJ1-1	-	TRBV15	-	CATSERRNLNTEAFF	TGTGCCACCAGCGAGCGGCGGAACCTGAACACTGAAGCTTTCTTT
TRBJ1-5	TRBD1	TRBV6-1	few	CASRMTGGSNQPQHF	TGTGCCAGCAGGATGACAGGGGGAAGCAATCAGCCCCAGCATTTT
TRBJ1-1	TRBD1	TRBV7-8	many	CASSLAVGTGFAEAFF	TGTGCCAGCAGCTTAGCGGTCGGGACAGGGTTCGCTGAAGCTTTCTTT
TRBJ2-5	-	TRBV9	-	CASSSRGGEQLLETQYF	TGTGCCAGCAGCTCCCGAGGAGGGGAACAATTGTTGGAGACCCAGTACTTC
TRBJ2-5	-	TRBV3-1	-	CASSQVGYRQTPEETQYF	TGTGCCAGCAGCCAAGTTGGATATCGGCAGACCCCCGAAGAGACCCAGTACTTC
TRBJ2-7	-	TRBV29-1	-	CSVERGGSEQYF	TGCAGCGTTGAAAGGGGGGGGTCCGAGCAGTACTTC